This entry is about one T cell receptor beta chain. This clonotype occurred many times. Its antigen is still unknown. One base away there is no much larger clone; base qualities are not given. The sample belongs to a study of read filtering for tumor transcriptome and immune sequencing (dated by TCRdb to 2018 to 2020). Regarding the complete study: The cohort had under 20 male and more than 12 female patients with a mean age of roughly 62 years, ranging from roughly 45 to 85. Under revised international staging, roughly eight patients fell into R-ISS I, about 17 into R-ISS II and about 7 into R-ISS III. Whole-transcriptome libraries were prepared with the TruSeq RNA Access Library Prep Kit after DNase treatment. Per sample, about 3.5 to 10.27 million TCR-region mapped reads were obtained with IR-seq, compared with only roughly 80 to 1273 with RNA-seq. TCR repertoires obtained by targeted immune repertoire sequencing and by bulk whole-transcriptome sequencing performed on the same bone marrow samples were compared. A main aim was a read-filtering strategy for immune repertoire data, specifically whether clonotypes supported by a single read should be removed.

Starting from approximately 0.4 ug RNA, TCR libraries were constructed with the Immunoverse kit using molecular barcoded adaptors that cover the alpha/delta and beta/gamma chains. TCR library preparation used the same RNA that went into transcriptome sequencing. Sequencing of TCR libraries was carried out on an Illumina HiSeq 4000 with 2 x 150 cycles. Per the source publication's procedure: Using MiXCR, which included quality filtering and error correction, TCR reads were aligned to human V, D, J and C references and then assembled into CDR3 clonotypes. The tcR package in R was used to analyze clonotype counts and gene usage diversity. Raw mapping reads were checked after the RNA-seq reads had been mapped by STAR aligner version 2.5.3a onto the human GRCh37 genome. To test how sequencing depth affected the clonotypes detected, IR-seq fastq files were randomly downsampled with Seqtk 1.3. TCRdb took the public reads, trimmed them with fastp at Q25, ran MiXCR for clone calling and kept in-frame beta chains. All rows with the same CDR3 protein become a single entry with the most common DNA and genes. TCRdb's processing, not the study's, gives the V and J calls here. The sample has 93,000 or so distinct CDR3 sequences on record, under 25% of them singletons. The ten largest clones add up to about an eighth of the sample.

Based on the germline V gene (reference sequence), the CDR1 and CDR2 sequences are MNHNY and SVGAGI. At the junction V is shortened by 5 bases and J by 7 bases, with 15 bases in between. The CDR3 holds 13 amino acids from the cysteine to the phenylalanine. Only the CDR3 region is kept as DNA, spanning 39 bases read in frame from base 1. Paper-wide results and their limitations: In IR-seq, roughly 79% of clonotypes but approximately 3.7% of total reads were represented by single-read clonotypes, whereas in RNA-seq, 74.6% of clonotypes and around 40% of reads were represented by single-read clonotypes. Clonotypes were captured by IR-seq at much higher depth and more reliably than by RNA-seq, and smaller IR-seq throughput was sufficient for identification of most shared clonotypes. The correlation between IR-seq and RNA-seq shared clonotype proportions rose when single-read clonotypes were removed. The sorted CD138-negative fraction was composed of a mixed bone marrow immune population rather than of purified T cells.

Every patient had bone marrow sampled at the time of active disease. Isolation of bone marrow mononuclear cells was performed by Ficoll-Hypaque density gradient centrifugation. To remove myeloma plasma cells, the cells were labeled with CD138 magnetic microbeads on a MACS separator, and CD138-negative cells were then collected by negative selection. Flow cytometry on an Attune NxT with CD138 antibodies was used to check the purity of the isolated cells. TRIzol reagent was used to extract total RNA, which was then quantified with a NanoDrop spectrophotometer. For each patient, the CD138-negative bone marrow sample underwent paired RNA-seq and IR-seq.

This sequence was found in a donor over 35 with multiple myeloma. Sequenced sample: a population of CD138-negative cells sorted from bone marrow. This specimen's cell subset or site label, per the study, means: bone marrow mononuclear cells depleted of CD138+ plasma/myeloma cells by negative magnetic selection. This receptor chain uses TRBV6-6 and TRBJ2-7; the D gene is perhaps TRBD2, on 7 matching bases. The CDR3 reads CASSPQGAGEQYF. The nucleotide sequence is TGTGCCAGCAGTCCACAGGGAGCGGGAGAGCAGTACTTC.